A single sample is the source of the 30 T cell receptor beta chains below, sequenced in a study of post-analysis software for immune sequencing data. No antigen has been identified for these receptors. Study outcomes and limitations: Included in a set of a few TRBV segments more frequent in patients than controls were TRBV5-6, TRBV5-1 and TRBV20-1.

Unique molecular identifiers tagged the TCR beta cDNA libraries. TCRdb re-called the PCR reads through MiXCR, storing one row per CDR3 protein. Here the sample spans roughly 800,000 distinct CDR3 sequences, just under 30% being singletons. Sequenced: blood. The source is a girl aged 5-17 years with multiple sclerosis.

The chain is built from TRBV3-1 and TRBJ2-5; D is perhaps TRBD1 or TRBD2 (5 bases each). Germline V CDR1 and CDR2: LGHDT, YNNKEL (reference sequence). Trimming removed 8 bases from V and 7 bases from J, with 14 bases in between. The CDR3 is 12 residues long. Here the CDR3 reads CASRDPLRTQYF. The CDR3 DNA follows: TGTGCCAGCCGGGACCCACTCCGGACCCAGTACTTC.

This clonotype was seen only a few times. This chain joins TRBV12-5 and TRBJ1-6, with no clear D. The CDR3 runs to 13 residues. Germline lookup yields CDR1 LGHNT and CDR2 FRNRAP. Trimming shortened V by 1 base and J by 9 bases, and 7 bases separated the two germline ends. The chain's CDR3 is CASGLEAGSPLHF. As DNA, the CDR3 is TGTGCTAGTGGTTTGGAAGCCGGTTCACCCCTCCACTTT.

The chain combines TRBV11-2 with TRBJ2-3; 9 positions agree with TRBD2. The CDR3 loop spans 14 amino acids. The germline gives CDR1 SGHAT, CDR2 FQNNGV. V trimming: 2 bases; J trimming: 11 bases; junction bases outside the gene matches: 8. Written as DNA, the CDR3 is TGTGCCAGCAGCTTATCTAGCGGGGTTACCAGGCAGTATTTT. Translating gives CASSLSSGVTRQYF. The full variable domain, completed using reference TRBV11-2 and TRBJ2-3, is EAGVAQSPRYKIIEKRQSVAFWCNPISGHATLYWYQQILGQGPKLLIQFQNNGVVDDSQLPKDRFSAERLKGVDSTLKIQPAKLEDSAVYLCASSLSSGVTRQYFGPGTRLTVL.

The chain is built from TRBV7-8 and TRBJ2-7; D may be TRBD1 or TRBD2 (5 bases each). Trimming pared 2 bases from V and 6 bases from J, leaving 17 bases between. The CDR3 length is 15 residues. Germline V gene data show CDR1 as SGHVS and CDR2 as FQNEAQ. In nucleotides, the CDR3 is TGTGCCAGCAGCTTATACGGGGCCCCCGCGGCCGAGCAGTACTTC. Its translation is CASSLYGAPAAEQYF. Complete variable domain (other parts from reference TRBV7-8 and TRBJ2-7): GAGVSQSPRYKVAKRGQDVALRCDPISGHVSLFWYQQALGQGPEFLTYFQNEAQLDKSGLPSDRFFAERPEGSVSTLKIQRTQQEDSAVYLCASSLYGAPAAEQYFGPGTRLTVT.

This clonotype was observed a few times. The V call is TRBV5-1, the J call TRBJ2-1, with 12 bases aligning to TRBD2. Germline V lookup: CDR1 SGHRS, CDR2 YFSETQ. This CDR3 is built from 17 residues. Trimming took 3 bases from V and 7 from J; bases not matched to a gene: 11. The chain's CDR3 is CASSSGLAGFHGNEQFF. CDR3 sequence (DNA): TGCGCCAGCAGCTCCGGACTAGCGGGATTTCACGGGAATGAGCAGTTCTTC.

The chain recombines TRBV9 with TRBJ2-1; possibly TRBD2 for D (6 bases). The CDR3 has 15 amino acids. Trimming left V 0 bases short and J 2 bases short, with 9 bases between. CDR1 and CDR2 from the germline V gene are SGDLS and YYNGEE. The CDR3 region is CASSVASATYNEQFF. CDR3 sequence (DNA): TGTGCCAGCAGCGTAGCTAGCGCTACCTACAATGAGCAGTTCTTC.

The CDR3 DNA reads as TGTGCCAGCAGCTTGTACAGTAAAAATAATTCACCCCTCCACTTT. It specifies CASSLYSKNNSPLHF. The V call is TRBV7-2, the J call TRBJ1-6; D is undetermined. Trimming pared 3 bases from V and 5 bases from J, leaving 11 bases between. CDR1 and CDR2 from the germline V gene are SGHTA and FQGNSA. CDR3 length: 15 residues.

This clonotype has at least ten counts. The chain has TRBV20-1 and TRBJ2-1; TRBD2 matches 13 bases. J was trimmed by 7 bases and V by 4 bases; bases with no gene match: 10. In germline, CDR1 is DFQATT, CDR2 SNEGSKA (reference sequence). CDR3 size: 16 residues. The CDR3 coding sequence is TGCAGTGCTATCCCCTTACTAGCGGGGGGGCTAAATGAGCAGTTCTTC. Amino acids: CSAIPLLAGGLNEQFF.

This clonotype was observed a few times. V usage is TRBV5-4 and J usage is TRBJ1-4; no clear D gene. Germline-derived CDR1 and CDR2 are SGHNT and YYREEE (reference sequence). This CDR3 is 12 amino acids long. With 3 bases removed from V and 5 bases from J, the gap between germline ends came to 5 bases. CDR3 residues: CASSSLNEKLFF. CDR3 DNA sequence: TGTGCCAGCAGCTCCTTGAATGAAAAACTGTTTTTT.

J is TRBJ1-1 and V is TRBV15; D unresolved. V lost 0 bases to trimming and J lost 1 base, with 6 bases between them. The CDR3 runs to 14 residues. From germline, CDR1 is LNHNV and CDR2 YYDKDF (reference sequence). This CDR3 reads CATSREAGNTEAFF. The CDR3 nucleotides are TGTGCCACCAGCAGAGAGGCCGGGAACACTGAAGCTTTCTTT.

The chain links TRBV20-1 to TRBJ2-3; 7 bases agree with TRBD2. Germline V gives CDR1 DFQATT, CDR2 SNEGSKA (reference sequence). The J segment lost 4 bases and the V segment lost 5 bases, leaving 15 bases of the junction unmatched. The CDR3 is 16 amino acids. The CDR3 loop reads CSAGAPGGGQPDTQYF. In nucleotides, the CDR3 is TGCAGTGCTGGGGCCCCGGGGGGAGGGCAACCAGATACGCAGTATTTT.

This clonotype has just a few counts. The V gene is TRBV4-2, the J gene TRBJ2-6; maybe TRBD2 (5 bases). Looked up from germline, CDR1 is LGHNA and CDR2 is YNFKEQ. V was cut by 2 bases and J by 4 bases, with 12 bases left in between. The CDR3 spans 16 residues. CDR3 loop: CASSQPRGSGANVLTF. In nucleotides, the CDR3 is TGTGCCAGCAGCCAACCCCGGGGATCAGGGGCCAACGTCCTGACTTTC.

The V call is TRBV7-7, the J call TRBJ2-5, with D possibly TRBD2 on 7 matching bases. Trimming removed 5 bases at V and 11 bases at J, with 21 bases between. The CDR3 totals 14 residues. Germline CDR1 SSHAT, CDR2 FNYEAQ (reference sequence). The CDR3 region is CASSPSGEGAEQYF. CDR3 in DNA: TGTGCCAGCAGCCCATCAGGGGAGGGTGCGGAGCAGTACTTC.

This clonotype was observed a handful of times. The J gene is TRBJ2-1, the V gene TRBV20-1; D possibly corresponds to TRBD2 (6 bases). The CDR3 runs to 16 residues. The V end was cut by 6 bases, the J end by 8 bases, with 26 bases between. CDR1 is DFQATT and CDR2 is SNEGSKA in the germline V gene (reference sequence). CDR3 in amino acids: CSASGLALPPLDEQFF. CDR3 bases: TGCAGTGCCAGCGGGCTAGCGTTGCCCCCCTTGGATGAGCAGTTCTTC.

The sample holds a few counts of this clonotype. The chain carries TRBV20-1 and TRBJ2-1; 12 bases are shared with TRBD2. Germline V lookup: CDR1 DFQATT, CDR2 SNEGSKA (reference sequence). Trimming took 0 bases from V and 7 from J; bases not matched to a gene: 1. This CDR3 has 14 amino acids. The CDR3: CSARETSGGNEQFF. DNA of the CDR3: TGCAGTGCTAGAGAAACTAGCGGGGGGAATGAGCAGTTCTTC.

In its sample, this clonotype was seen a few times. A read error may account for a junction end that differs from germline. The genes are TRBV28 and TRBJ2-4; no definite D call. The CDR3 totals 12 residues. Germline CDR1 and CDR2: MDHEN and SYDVKM. The CDR3 nucleotides read TGTGTCAGCAGTCCCCCGGGCCCACTTAAGTACTTC. Protein: CVSSPPGPLKYF.

This clonotype showed up just a few times. J is TRBJ2-3 and V is TRBV11-2; perhaps TRBD1 as D (5 bases). This CDR3 is built from 15 residues. Germline V gene lookup returns CDR1 SGHAT and CDR2 FQNNGV. Between the trimmed V and J ends, which lost 4 bases and 0 bases, there was a span of 11 bases. The CDR3 nucleotides are TGTGCCAGCAGCTCGACAGATACTAGCACAGATACGCAGTATTTT. Protein: CASSSTDTSTDTQYF.

The rearrangement joins TRBV20-1 to TRBJ2-7, with a weak D call TRBD2 (6 bases). Germline CDR1 DFQATT, CDR2 SNEGSKA (reference sequence). Trimming removed 0 bases at V and 1 base at J, with 16 bases between. The CDR3 has 16 amino acids. CDR3 loop: CSARDFRRDSSYEQYF. In DNA, the CDR3 is TGCAGTGCTAGAGACTTCCGGCGGGATTCATCCTACGAGCAGTACTTC.

This clonotype was observed a handful of times. The chain is built from TRBV4-3 and TRBJ2-1; TRBD2 matches at 9 bases. The CDR3 has 17 amino acids. V was clipped by 0 bases and J by 9 bases; unmatched bases: 12. The germline gives CDR1 LGHNA, CDR2 YSLEER. The CDR3 nucleotides read TGCGCCAGCAGCCAAGAATTACGCGGGGGGGCCTCGGCTGAGCAGTTCTTC. It specifies CASSQELRGGASAEQFF.

The chain recombines TRBV24-1 with TRBJ2-6, with no clear D. V gave up 3 bases and J gave up 2 bases, with 7 bases separating them. The CDR3 spans 15 residues. From germline, CDR1 is KGHDR and CDR2 SFDVKD. The CDR3 nucleotides read TGTGCCACCAGTGATGCGGCCGCTGGGGCCAACGTCCTGACTTTC. Translated, it gives CATSDAAAGANVLTF.

This clonotype has only a few counts. The rearrangement uses TRBV20-1 and TRBJ2-3; tentative D call: TRBD2 (6 bases). Germline CDR1 is DFQATT and CDR2 is SNEGSKA (reference sequence). V dropped 0 bases and J dropped 0 bases, with 13 bases sitting between them. This CDR3 is built from 16 residues. The CDR3 spells CSAREFGGKSTDTQYF. Written as DNA, the CDR3 is TGCAGTGCTAGAGAATTTGGGGGGAAGAGCACAGATACGCAGTATTTT.

The CDR3 reads CSVGPGTGSHEQYF. CDR3 bases: TGCAGCGTGGGCCCCGGGACAGGGTCCCACGAGCAGTACTTC. This rearrangement joins TRBV29-1 to TRBJ2-7; 9 bases are a match to TRBD1. The trim removed 6 bases at V and 5 bases at J, leaving 11 bases unmatched. CDR1 is SQVTM, CDR2 ANQGSEA, per germline. The CDR3 spans 14 residues.

This chain connects TRBV7-2 to TRBJ2-1; unclear D gene. The V end was cut by 2 bases, the J end by 3 bases, with 8 bases between. CDR3 length: 14 residues. Germline-derived CDR1 and CDR2 are SGHTA and FQGNSA. CDR3 residues: CASSLQASYNEQFF. In DNA form, the CDR3 reads TGTGCCAGCAGCTTACAGGCCAGCTACAATGAGCAGTTCTTC. Drawing the rest from reference TRBV7-2 and TRBJ2-1, the complete variable domain is GAGVSQSPSNKVTEKGKDVELRCDPISGHTALYWYRQSLGQGLEFLIYFQGNSAPDKSGLPSDRFSAERTGGSVSTLTIQRTQQEDSAVYLCASSLQASYNEQFFGPGTRLTVL.

This clonotype was detected a few times. The V and J genes are TRBV29-1 and TRBJ1-2; D gene ambiguous. The CDR3 spans 12 residues. V was clipped by 6 bases and J by 5 bases, with 13 bases between them. Germline CDR1 SQVTM, CDR2 ANQGSEA. CDR3 bases: TGCAGCGTCCACACCGTAGGGTATGGCTACACCTTC. Translating gives CSVHTVGYGYTF.

The rearrangement links TRBV27 to TRBJ2-1; TRBD2 agrees at 12 bases. J lost 1 base, V lost 2 bases, and 3 bases had no gene match. Germline V gene lookup returns CDR1 MNHEY and CDR2 SMNVEV (reference sequence). The CDR3 runs to 17 residues. The CDR3 DNA is TGTGCCAGCAGTTTAGGACTAGCGGGACCTTCCTACAATGAGCAGTTCTTC. Translating it yields CASSLGLAGPSYNEQFF.

V gene TRBV5-5 combines with J gene TRBJ2-5; TRBD1 or TRBD2 may be the D gene (6 bases each). V was clipped by 0 bases and J by 3 bases, with 12 bases between them. CDR1 and CDR2 (germline): SGHKS, YYEKEE (reference sequence). CDR3 size: 15 residues. The CDR3 nucleotides read TGTGCCAGCAGCTTGGGCACAAGGGGGGAAGAGACCCAGTACTTC. Its protein is CASSLGTRGEETQYF.

The rearrangement joins TRBV7-2 to TRBJ2-7, with D possibly matching TRBD1 (6 bases). CDR3 length: 16 amino acids. The ends were cut back, 2 bases at V and 12 bases at J, with 26 bases in the middle. Germline CDR1 SGHTA, CDR2 FQGNSA. For the CDR3, the DNA is TGTGCCAGCAGCTTATTAGGGGGTGGGCCATCTACTGCCCGGTACTTC. This sequence encodes CASSLLGGGPSTARYF.

The sample holds a few counts of this clonotype. The CDR3 DNA follows: TGCAGTGCCACTACGGGAGGGGCTAATGAAAAACTGTTTTTT. The encoded protein is CSATTGGANEKLFF. The chain carries TRBV20-1 and TRBJ1-4; D might be TRBD1 (5 bases). Per the germline V gene, CDR1 is DFQATT and CDR2 is SNEGSKA (reference sequence). V lost 6 bases to trimming and J lost 3 bases, with 14 bases between them. The CDR3 loop spans 14 amino acids.

The V call is TRBV29-1, the J call TRBJ2-1; D is unclear. The V gene lost 5 bases and the J gene lost 12 bases, with 11 bases spanning the gap. Germline V lookup: CDR1 SQVTM, CDR2 ANQGSEA. The CDR3 has 10 amino acids. CDR3 nucleotides: TGCAGCGTTAAGAACCATGGGCAGTTCTTC. This encodes CSVKNHGQFF.

This clonotype has more than one count but fewer than ten. The chain has TRBV10-1 and TRBJ1-5; no definite D call. V lost 3 bases to trimming and J lost 4 bases, with 7 bases between them. Per the germline V gene, CDR1 is WNHNN and CDR2 is SYGVQD (reference sequence). The CDR3 length is 13 residues. The CDR3: CASSDARNQPQHF. The CDR3 bases are TGCGCCAGCAGTGATGCCCGAAATCAGCCCCAGCATTTT.